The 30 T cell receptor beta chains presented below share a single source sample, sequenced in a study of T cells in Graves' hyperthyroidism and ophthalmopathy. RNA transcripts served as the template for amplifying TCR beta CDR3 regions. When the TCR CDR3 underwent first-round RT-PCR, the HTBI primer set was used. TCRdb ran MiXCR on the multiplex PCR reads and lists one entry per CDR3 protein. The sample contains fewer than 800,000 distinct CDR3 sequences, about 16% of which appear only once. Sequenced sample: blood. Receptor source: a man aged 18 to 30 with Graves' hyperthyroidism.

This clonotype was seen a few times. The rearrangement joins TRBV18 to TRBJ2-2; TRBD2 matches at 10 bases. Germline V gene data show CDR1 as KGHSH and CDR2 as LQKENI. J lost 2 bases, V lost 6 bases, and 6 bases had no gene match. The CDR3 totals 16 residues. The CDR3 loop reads CASSSTSGTNTGELFF. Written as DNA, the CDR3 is TGTGCCAGCTCGTCTACTAGCGGGACAAACACCGGGGAGCTGTTTTTT.

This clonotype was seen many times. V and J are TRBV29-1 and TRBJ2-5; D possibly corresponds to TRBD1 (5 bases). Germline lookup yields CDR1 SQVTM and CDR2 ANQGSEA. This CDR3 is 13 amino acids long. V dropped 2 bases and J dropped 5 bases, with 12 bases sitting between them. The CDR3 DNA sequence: TGCAGCGTTGAACCTGGGGCGCGGGAGACCCAGTACTTC. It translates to CSVEPGARETQYF.

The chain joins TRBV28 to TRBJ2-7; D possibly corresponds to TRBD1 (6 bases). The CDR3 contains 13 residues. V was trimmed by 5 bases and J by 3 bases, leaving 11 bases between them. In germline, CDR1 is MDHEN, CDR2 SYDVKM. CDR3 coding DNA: TGTGCCAGCAGTGTACAGGGAAACTACGAGCAGTACTTC. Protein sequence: CASSVQGNYEQYF.

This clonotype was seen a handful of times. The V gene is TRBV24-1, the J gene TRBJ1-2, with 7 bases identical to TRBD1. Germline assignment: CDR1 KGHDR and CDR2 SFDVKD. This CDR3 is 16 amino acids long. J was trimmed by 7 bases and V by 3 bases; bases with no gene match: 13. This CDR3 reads CATSDHSTGMSSGYTF. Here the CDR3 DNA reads TGTGCCACCAGTGATCACTCGACAGGGATGAGCTCTGGCTACACCTTC.

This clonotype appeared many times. CDR3 in amino acids: CASSASTGSYEQYF. Here the CDR3 DNA reads TGTGCCAGCTCAGCTTCGACAGGGAGCTACGAGCAGTACTTC. This chain uses TRBV18 with TRBJ2-7; 7 bases map to TRBD1. Germline V gene data show CDR1 as KGHSH and CDR2 as LQKENI. The CDR3 is 14 residues long. The trim removed 5 bases at V and 3 bases at J, leaving 7 bases unmatched.

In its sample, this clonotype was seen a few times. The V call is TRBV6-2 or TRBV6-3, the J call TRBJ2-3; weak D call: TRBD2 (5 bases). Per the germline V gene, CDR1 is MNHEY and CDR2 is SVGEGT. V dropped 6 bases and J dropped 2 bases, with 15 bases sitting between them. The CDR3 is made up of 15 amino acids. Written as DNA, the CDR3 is TGTGCCAGCAGGCCAGGACTGGTCTACACAGATACGCAGTATTTT. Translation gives CASRPGLVYTDTQYF.

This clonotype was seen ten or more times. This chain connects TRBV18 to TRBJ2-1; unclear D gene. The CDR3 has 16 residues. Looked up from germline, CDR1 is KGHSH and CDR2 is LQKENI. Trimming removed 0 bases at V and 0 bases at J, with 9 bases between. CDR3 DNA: TGTGCCAGCTCACCACCGGGGTCCCTCTCCTACAATGAGCAGTTCTTC. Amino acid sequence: CASSPPGSLSYNEQFF.

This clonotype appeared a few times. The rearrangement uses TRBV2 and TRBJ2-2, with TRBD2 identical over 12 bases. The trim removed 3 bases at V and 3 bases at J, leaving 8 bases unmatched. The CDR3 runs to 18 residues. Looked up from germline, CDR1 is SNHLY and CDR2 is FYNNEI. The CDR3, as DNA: TGTGCCAGCAGTGACGGGTCTAGCGGGAGGGCGGACACCGGGGAGCTGTTTTTT. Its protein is CASSDGSSGRADTGELFF.

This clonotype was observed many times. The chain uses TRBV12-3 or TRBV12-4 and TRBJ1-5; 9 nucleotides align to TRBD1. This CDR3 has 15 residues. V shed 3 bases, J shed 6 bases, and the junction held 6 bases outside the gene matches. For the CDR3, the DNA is TGTGCCAGCAGTTTCGGACAGGGGATCGGTCAGCCCCAGCATTTT. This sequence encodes CASSFGQGIGQPQHF.

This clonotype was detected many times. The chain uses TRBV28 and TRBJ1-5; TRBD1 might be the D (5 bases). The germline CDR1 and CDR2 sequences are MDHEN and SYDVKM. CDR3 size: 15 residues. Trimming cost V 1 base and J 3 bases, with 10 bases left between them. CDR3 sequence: CASSLSQGHNQPQHF. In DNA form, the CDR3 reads TGTGCCAGCAGTTTATCCCAGGGTCACAATCAGCCCCAGCATTTT. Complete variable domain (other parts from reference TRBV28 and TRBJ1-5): DVKVTQSSRYLVKRTGEKVFLECVQDMDHENMFWYRQDPGLGLRLIYFSYDVKMKEKGDIPEGYSVSREKKERFSLILESASTNQTSMYLCASSLSQGHNQPQHFGDGTRLSIL.

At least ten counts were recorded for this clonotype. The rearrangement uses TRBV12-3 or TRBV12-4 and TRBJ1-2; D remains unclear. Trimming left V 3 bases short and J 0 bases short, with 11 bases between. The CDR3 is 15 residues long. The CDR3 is CASSFIDRPNYGYTF. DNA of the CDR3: TGTGCCAGCAGTTTTATAGACCGACCTAACTATGGCTACACCTTC.

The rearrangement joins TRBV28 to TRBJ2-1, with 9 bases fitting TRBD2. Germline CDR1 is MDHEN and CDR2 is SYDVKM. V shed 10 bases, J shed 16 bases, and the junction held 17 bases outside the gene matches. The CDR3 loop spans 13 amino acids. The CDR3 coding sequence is TGTGCCACCACCGTGGGTAGCGGGAGAGGCCTTTTCTTC. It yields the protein CATTVGSGRGLFF.

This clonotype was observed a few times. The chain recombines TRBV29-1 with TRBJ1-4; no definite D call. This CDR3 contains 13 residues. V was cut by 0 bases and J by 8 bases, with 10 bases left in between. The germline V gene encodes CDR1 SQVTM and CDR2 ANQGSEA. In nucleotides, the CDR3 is TGCAGCGTTGAAGATTTGGGCCGGGAAAAACTGTTTTTT. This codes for CSVEDLGREKLFF.

This CDR3 reads CASSLWGSTYNGYTF. The DNA of the CDR3 is TGTGCCAGCAGCTTGTGGGGGAGCACCTATAACGGCTACACCTTC. The chain links TRBV5-6 to TRBJ1-2; tentative D call: TRBD1 (5 bases). The length of the CDR3 is 15 residues. Looked up from germline, CDR1 is SGHDT and CDR2 is YYEEEE. Trimming cost V 1 base and J 8 bases, with 18 bases left between them.

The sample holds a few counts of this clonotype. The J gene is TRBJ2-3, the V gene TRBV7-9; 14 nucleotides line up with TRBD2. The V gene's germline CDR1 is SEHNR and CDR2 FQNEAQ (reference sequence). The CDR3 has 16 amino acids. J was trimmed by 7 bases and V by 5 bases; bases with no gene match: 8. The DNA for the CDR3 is TGTGCCAGCAGCAAGACTAGCGGGAGGGATCCTTATACGCAGTATTTT. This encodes CASSKTSGRDPYTQYF.

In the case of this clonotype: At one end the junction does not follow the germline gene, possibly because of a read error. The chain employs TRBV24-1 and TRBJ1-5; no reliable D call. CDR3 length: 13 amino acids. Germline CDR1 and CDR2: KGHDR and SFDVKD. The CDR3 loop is CAASGSTFQPQHF. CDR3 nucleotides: TGTGCCGCCAGTGGCTCTACCTTTCAGCCCCAGCATTTT.

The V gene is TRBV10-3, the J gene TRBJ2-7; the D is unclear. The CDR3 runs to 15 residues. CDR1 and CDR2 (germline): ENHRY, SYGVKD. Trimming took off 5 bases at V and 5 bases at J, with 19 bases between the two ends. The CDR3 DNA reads TGTGCCATCAGTTCAAGACATCATTCCCCTGACGAGCAGTACTTC. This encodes CAISSRHHSPDEQYF.

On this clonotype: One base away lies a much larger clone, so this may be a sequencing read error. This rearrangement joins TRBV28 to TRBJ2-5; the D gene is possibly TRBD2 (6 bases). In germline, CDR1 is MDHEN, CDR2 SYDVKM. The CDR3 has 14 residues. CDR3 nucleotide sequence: TGTGCCAACAGTTTTCGAGGGAGCGGGGAGACCCAGTACTTC. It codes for CANSFRGSGETQYF. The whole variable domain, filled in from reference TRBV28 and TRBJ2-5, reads DVKVTQSSRYLVKRTGEKVFLECVQDMDHENMFWYRQDPGLGLRLIYFSYDVKMKEKGDIPEGYSVSREKKERFSLILESASTNQTSMYLCANSFRGSGETQYFGPGTRLLVL.

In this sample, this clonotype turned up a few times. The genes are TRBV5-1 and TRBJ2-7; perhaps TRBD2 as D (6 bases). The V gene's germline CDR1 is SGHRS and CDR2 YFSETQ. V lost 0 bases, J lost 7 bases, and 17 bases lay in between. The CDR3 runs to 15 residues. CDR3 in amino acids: CASSLVSGESREQYF. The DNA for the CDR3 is TGCGCCAGCAGCTTGGTTTCGGGAGAATCGCGGGAGCAGTACTTC.

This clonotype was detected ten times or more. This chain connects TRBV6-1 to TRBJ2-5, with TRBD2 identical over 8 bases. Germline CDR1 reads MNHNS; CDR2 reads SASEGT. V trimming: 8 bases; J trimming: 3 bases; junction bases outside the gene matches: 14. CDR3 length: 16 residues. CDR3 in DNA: TGTGCCAGCGGCGGGGGGATGGGGCCCTGGAAAGAGACCCAGTACTTC. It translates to CASGGGMGPWKETQYF.

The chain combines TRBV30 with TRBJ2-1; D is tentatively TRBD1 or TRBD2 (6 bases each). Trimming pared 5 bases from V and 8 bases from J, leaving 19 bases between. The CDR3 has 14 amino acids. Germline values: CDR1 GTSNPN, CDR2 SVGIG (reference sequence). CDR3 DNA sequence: TGTGCCTGGGAGGGGGGCGGGACTGTCGATGAGCAGTTCTTC. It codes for CAWEGGGTVDEQFF. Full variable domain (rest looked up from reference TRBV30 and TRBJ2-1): SQTIHQWPATLVQPVGSPLSLECTVEGTSNPNLYWYRQAAGRGLQLLFYSVGIGQISSEVPQNLSASRPQDRQFILSSKKLLLSDSGFYLCAWEGGGTVDEQFFGPGTRLTVL.

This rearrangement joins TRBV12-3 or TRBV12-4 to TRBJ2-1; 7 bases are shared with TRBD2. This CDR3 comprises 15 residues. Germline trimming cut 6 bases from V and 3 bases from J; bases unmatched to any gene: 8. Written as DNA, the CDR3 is TGTGCCAGCAGCAAACCCGGACTAGACTACAATGAGCAGTTCTTC. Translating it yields CASSKPGLDYNEQFF.

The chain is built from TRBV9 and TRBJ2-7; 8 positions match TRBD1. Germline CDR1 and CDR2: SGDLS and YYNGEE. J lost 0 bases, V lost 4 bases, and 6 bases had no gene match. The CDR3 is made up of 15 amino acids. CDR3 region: CASSPRTGTSYEQYF. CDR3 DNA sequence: TGTGCCAGCAGCCCACGGACAGGGACCTCCTACGAGCAGTACTTC.

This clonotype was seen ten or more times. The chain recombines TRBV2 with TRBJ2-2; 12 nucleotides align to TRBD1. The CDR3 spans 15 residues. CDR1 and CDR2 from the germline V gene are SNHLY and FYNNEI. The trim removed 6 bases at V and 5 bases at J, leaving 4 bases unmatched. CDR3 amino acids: CASSRDRGRTGELFF. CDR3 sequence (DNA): TGTGCCAGCAGCCGGGACAGGGGGCGGACCGGGGAGCTGTTTTTT.

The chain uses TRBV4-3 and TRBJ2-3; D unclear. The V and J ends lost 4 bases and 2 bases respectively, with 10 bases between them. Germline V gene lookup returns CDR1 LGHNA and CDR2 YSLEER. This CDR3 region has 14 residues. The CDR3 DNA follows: TGCGCCAGCAGCCCTGGTGGGGTCACAGATACGCAGTATTTT. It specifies CASSPGGVTDTQYF.

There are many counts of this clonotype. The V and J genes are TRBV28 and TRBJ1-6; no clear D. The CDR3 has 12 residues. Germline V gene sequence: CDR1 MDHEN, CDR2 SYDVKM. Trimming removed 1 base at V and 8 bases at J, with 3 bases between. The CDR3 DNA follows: TGTGCCAGCAGTTTATCCGATTCACCCCTCCACTTT. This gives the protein CASSLSDSPLHF.

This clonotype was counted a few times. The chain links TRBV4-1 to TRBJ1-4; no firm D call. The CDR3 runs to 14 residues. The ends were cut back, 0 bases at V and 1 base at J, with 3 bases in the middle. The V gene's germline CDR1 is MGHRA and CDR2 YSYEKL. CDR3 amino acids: CASSQDLTNEKLFF. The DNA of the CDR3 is TGCGCCAGCAGCCAAGATTTAACTAATGAAAAACTGTTTTTT.

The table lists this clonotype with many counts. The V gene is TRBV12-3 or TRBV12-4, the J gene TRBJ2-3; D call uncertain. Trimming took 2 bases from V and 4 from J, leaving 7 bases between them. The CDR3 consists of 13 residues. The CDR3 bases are TGTGCCAGCAGTTTATCAGAGGCAGATACGCAGTATTTT. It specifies CASSLSEADTQYF.

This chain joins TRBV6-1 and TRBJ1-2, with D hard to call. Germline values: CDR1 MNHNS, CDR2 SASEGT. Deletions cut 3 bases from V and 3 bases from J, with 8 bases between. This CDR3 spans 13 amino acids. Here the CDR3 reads CASSEHGDYGYTF. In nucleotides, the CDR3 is TGTGCCAGCAGTGAGCACGGTGACTATGGCTACACCTTC.

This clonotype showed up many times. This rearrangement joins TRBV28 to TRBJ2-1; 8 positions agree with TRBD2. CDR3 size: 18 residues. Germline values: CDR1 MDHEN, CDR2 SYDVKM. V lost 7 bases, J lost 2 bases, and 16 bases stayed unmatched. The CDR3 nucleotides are TGTGCCAGCAAGAATAGACACTACGGGACTAGAGCCTACAATGAGCAGTTCTTC. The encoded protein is CASKNRHYGTRAYNEQFF. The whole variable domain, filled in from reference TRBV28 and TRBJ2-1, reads DVKVTQSSRYLVKRTGEKVFLECVQDMDHENMFWYRQDPGLGLRLIYFSYDVKMKEKGDIPEGYSVSREKKERFSLILESASTNQTSMYLCASKNRHYGTRAYNEQFFGPGTRLTVL.